The text below deals with one T cell receptor beta chain. What it binds is unknown. This entry belongs to a study of vaccination and CD4 T cells after COVID-19. About the study: Post-diagnosis, post-COVID samples were collected after a median around 100 days, ranging 35 to 161. Stimulation of cells relied on overlapping spike peptides derived from SARS-CoV-2, HCoV-NL63, HCoV-OC43 and HCoV-229E.

The treatment denotes: approximately 10-day PBMC culture with coronavirus spike peptide pools or control peptides (ViraFEST assay). An unexposed donor provided the CD4+ T cells, which were collected before the COVID-19 pandemic (2011-2018). With about nine days of culture completed, CD4+ T cells were isolated by negative selection. The Oncomine TCR Beta short-read assay sequenced DNA from cultured CD4+ T cells. TCRdb re-derived calls from the PCR reads in MiXCR, one entry per CDR3 protein. This repertoire shows under 8,500 distinct CDR3 sequences, about 48% found once; its top ten account for roughly a fifth. This CDR3 is built from 14 residues. With 1 base removed from V and 3 bases from J, the gap between germline ends came to 10 bases. The germline CDR1 and CDR2 sequences are DFQATT and SNEGSKA (reference sequence).

The sequencing sample was made of CD4+ T cells from blood, cultured in vitro. The V gene is TRBV20-1, the J gene TRBJ1-5; D gene unclear. The receptor was isolated from a human donor in good health. Here the CDR3 DNA reads TGCAGTGCTAGAGTGGGAGGGAACAATCAGCCCCAGCATTTT. This gives the protein CSARVGGNNQPQHF.